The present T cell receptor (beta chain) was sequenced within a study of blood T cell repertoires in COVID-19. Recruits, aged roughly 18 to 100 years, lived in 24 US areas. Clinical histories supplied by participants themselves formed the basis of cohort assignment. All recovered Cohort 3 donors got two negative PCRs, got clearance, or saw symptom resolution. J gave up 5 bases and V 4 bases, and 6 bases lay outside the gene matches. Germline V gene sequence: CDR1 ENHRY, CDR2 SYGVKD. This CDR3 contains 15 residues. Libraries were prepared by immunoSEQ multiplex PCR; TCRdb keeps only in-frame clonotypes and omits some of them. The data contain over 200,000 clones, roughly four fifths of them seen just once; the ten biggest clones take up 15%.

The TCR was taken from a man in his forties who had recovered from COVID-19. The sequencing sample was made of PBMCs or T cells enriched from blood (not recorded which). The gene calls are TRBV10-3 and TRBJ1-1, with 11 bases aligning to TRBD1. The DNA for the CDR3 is TGTGCCATCAGTGGTCCGGGACAGGGGGTTACTGAAGCTTTCTTT. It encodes CAISGPGQGVTEAFF.